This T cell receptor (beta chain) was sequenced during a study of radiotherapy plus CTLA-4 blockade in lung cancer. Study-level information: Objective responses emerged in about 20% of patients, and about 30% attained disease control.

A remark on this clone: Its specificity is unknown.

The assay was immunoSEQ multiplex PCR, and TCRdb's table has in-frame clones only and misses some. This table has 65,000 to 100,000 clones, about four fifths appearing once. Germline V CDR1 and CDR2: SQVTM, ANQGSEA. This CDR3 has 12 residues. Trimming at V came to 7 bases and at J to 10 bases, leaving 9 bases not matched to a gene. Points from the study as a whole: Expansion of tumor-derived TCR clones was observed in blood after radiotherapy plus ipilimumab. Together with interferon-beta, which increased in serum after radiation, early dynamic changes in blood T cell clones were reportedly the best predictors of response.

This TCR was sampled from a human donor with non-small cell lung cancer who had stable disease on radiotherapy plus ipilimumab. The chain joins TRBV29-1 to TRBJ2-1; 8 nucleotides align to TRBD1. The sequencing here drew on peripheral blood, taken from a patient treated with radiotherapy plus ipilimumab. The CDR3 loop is CSAGQGGLEQFF. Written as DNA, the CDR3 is TGCAGCGCAGGACAGGGAGGTTTGGAGCAGTTCTTC.